This T cell receptor beta chain is from a study of T cells after posttransplantation cyclophosphamide. General study results and limits: Blood and skin or GI T cell repertoires showed limited TRB overlap. After PTCy, TRB diversity resembled that of CNI/methotrexate controls.

A remark on this clone: Its antigen is as yet unknown.

This table comes from immunoSEQ multiplex PCR, and its TCRdb copy is limited to in-frame clones, with some not included. The profile shows roughly 49,000 clones, approximately 86% of them singletons. The CDR3 runs 15 residues. Germline CDR1 MDHEN, CDR2 SYDVKM. V lost 5 bases, J lost 7 bases, and 15 bases lay in between. Sequencing input: PBMCs. The V call is TRBV28, the J call TRBJ1-6; D is possibly TRBD1 (5 bases). This TCR was recovered from a young man with a blood cancer, CMV-positive, and with a related stem cell donor. The CDR3 bases are TGTGCCAGCAGTCTGCAGACAGTGCCGAATTCACCCCTCCACTTT. Translated, it gives CASSLQTVPNSPLHF. The variable domain in full, with the rest retrieved from reference TRBV28 and TRBJ1-6, is DVKVTQSSRYLVKRTGEKVFLECVQDMDHENMFWYRQDPGLGLRLIYFSYDVKMKEKGDIPEGYSVSREKKERFSLILESASTNQTSMYLCASSLQTVPNSPLHFGNGTRLTVT.